This T cell receptor (beta chain) was sequenced for a study of CD8 T cells in ankylosing spondylitis (dated by TCRdb to about 2017). Broadly, across the study: To find TCR variants linked to disease, the study profiled T cell receptor beta repertoires in ankylosing spondylitis patients and healthy donors. The full study cohort was made up of roughly 25 ankylosing spondylitis patients and 108 healthy donors. Peripheral blood samples were taken, and synovial fluid was additionally collected from ankylosing spondylitis patients. Broader findings and caveats from the paper: Some of the motif variants had been reported before in the synovial fluid and blood of reactive arthritis patients, a finding that suggests common disease-initiation mechanisms. Significant enrichment of the disease-linked clones was reported in matched synovial fluid samples from ankylosing spondylitis patients. A TCR beta motif of fewer than 10 highly homologous amino acid variants appeared characteristic of blood from ankylosing spondylitis patients. The disease-linked clones showed a CD8+ phenotype and occurred at relatively low frequencies in peripheral blood.

From its cysteine to its phenylalanine, the CDR3 spans 19 amino acids. Just the 57-base CDR3 DNA is kept, in frame starting at base 1. Germline trimming: 1 base from V, 2 bases from J; junction bases outside gene matches: 14. With regard to this clonotype: Its antigen is currently not known. The record has no base qualities; no much larger clone is one base away.

TCRdb records Illumina HiSeq 2500 as the sequencer. Quantitative 5'-RACE with molecular barcodes was the method used to prepare the TCR beta libraries. In the authors' own workflow: A new computational method, built on a probabilistic model of VDJ rearrangement, was used to identify disease-linked TCR variants. The public reads were quality trimmed at Q25 with fastp and then assembled into clones with MiXCR by TCRdb, keeping productive beta chains. Here each entry gathers all rows of one CDR3 protein and keeps the most common genes and DNA. The V and J calls, along with clone size, are taken from TCRdb and not from the paper's own processing. The sample contains 200,000 to 250,000 distinct CDR3 sequences, approximately 20% of them found a single time. About two fifths of the sample comes from the top ten.

The rearranged segments are TRBV12-3 or TRBV12-4 and TRBJ2-3; a stretch of 8 junction bases matches TRBD2. The TCR originated in a male donor with ankylosing spondylitis. Sample: blood, either unsorted or a sorted T cell fraction (not recorded which). CDR3 protein: CASSLGRAGVHPPTDTQYF. The sequenced DNA is TGTGCCAGCAGTTTAGGGAGAGCGGGAGTGCATCCTCCCACAGATACGCAGTATTTT.